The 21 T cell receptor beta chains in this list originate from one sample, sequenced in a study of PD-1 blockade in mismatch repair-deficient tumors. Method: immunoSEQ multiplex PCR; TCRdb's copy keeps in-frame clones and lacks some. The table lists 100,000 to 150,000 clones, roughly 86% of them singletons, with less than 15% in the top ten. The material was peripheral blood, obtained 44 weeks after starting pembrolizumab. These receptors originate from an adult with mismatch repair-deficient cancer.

The CDR3 coding sequence is TGTGCCAGCAGTTCGGGGACTAGCGGGAGTTGGGGGGAGCAGTTCTTC. Translation gives CASSSGTSGSWGEQFF. The V gene is TRBV6-5, the J gene TRBJ2-1; 14 nucleotides match TRBD2. The CDR3 length is 16 residues. Trimming removed 4 bases from V and 10 bases from J; junction bases left unmatched: 9. Germline lookup yields CDR1 MNHEY and CDR2 SVGAGI.

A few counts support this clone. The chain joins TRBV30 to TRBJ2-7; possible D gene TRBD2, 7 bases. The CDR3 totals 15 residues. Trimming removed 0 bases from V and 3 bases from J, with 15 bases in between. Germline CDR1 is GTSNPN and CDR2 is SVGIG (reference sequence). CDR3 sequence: CAWSVGGRRYYEQYF. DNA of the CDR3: TGTGCCTGGAGTGTGGGGGGGCGCCGGTACTACGAGCAGTACTTC.

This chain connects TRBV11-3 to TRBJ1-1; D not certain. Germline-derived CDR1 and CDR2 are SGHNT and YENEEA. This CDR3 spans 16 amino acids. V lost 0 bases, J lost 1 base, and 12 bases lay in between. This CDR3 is CASSLEREDSNTEAFF. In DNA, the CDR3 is TGTGCCAGCAGCTTAGAACGCGAGGACTCGAACACTGAAGCTTTCTTT. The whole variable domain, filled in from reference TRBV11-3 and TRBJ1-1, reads EAGVVQSPRYKIIEKKQPVAFWCNPISGHNTLYWYLQNLGQGPELLIRYENEEAVDDSQLPKDRFSAERLKGVDSTLKIQPAELGDSAVYLCASSLEREDSNTEAFFGQGTRLTVV.

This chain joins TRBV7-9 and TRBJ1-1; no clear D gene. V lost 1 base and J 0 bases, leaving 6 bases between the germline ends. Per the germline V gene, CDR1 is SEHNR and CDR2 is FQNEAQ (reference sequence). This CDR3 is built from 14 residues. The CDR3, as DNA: TGTGCCAGCAGCTTAGTGTCTTTGAACACTGAAGCTTTCTTT. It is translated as CASSLVSLNTEAFF.

The CDR3 DNA reads as TGTGCCAGCAGCTTAGTGGGGTTACAGGGCCCCCTCGTCTGGCAGTACTTC. Protein sequence: CASSLVGLQGPLVWQYF. The chain joins TRBV11-2 to TRBJ2-7; the D gene is possibly TRBD1 (6 bases). The CDR3 is made up of 17 amino acids. With 1 base removed from V and 9 bases from J, the gap between germline ends came to 25 bases. CDR1 is SGHAT, CDR2 FQNNGV, per germline.

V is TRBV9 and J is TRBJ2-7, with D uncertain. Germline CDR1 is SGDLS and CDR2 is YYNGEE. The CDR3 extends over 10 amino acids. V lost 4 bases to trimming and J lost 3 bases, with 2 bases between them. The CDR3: CASSCYEQYF. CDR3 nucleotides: TGTGCCAGCAGCTGCTACGAGCAGTACTTC.

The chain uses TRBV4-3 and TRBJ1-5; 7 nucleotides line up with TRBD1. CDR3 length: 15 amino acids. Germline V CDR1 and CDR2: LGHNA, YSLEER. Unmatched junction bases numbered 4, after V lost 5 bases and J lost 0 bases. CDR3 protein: CASSYRGASNQPQHF. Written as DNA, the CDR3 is TGCGCCAGCAGCTACAGGGGAGCTAGCAATCAGCCCCAGCATTTT.

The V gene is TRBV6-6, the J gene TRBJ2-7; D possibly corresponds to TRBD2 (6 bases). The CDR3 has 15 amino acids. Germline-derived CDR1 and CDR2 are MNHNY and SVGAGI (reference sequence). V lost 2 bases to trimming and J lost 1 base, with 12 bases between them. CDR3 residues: CASSYQGLTSYEQYF. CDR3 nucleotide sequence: TGTGCCAGCAGTTACCAGGGACTGACGTCCTACGAGCAGTACTTC.

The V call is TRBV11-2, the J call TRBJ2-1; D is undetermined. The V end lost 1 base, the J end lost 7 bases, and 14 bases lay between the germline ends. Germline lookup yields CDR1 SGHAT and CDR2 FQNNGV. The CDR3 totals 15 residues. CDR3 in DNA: TGTGCCAGCAGCTTAGTTCTACGAAAAAATAATGAGCAGTTCTTC. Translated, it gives CASSLVLRKNNEQFF.

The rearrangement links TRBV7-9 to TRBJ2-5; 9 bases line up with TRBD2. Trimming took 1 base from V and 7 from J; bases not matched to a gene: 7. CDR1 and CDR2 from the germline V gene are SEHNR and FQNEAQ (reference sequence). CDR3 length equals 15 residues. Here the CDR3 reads CASSLGGGRASTQYF. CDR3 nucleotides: TGTGCCAGCAGCTTAGGCGGCGGGAGGGCCTCGACCCAGTACTTC.

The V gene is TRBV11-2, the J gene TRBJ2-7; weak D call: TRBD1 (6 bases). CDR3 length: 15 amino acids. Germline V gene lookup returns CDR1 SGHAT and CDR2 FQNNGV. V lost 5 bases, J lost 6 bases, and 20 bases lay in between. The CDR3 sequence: CASSPTGLSLGEQYF. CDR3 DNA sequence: TGTGCCAGCAGCCCAACAGGGTTGTCTTTGGGCGAGCAGTACTTC.

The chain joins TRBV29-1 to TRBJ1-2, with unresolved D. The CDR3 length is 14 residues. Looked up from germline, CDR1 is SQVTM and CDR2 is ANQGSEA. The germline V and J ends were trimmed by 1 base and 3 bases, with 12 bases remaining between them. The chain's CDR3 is CSVEVVLGDYGYTF. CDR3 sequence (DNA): TGCAGCGTTGAAGTCGTTCTCGGTGACTATGGCTACACCTTC.

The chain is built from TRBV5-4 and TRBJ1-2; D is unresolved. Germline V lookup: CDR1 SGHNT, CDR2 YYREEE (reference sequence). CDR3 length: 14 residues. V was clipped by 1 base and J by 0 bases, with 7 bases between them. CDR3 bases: TGTGCCAGCAGCTTGCGGCTAGCTAACTATGGCTACACCTTC. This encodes CASSLRLANYGYTF.

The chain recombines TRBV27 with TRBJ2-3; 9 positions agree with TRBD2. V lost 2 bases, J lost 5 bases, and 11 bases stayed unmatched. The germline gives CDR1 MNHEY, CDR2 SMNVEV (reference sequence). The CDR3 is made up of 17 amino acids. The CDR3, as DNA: TGTGCCAGCAGTTTAGGACTAGCTAGCGGGATGGTAGATACGCAGTATTTT. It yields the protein CASSLGLASGMVDTQYF.

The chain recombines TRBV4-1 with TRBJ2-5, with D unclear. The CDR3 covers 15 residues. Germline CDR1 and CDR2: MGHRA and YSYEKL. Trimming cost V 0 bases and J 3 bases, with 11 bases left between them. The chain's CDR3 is CASSQEPGKKETQYF. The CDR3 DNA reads TGCGCCAGCAGCCAAGAGCCGGGTAAAAAAGAGACCCAGTACTTC.

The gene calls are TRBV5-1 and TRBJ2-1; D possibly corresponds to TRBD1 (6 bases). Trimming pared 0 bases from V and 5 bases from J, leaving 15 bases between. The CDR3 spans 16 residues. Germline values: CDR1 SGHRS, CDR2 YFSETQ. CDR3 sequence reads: CASSLVGGEIHNEQFF. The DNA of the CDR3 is TGCGCCAGCAGCTTGGTTGGGGGCGAAATTCACAATGAGCAGTTCTTC.

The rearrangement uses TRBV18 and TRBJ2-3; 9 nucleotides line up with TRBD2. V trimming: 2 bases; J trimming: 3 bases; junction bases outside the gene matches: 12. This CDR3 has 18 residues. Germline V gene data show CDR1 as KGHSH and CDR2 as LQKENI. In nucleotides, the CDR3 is TGTGCCAGCTCACCAAGCCAAGTAGCGGGAGATGCGACAGATACGCAGTATTTT. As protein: CASSPSQVAGDATDTQYF.

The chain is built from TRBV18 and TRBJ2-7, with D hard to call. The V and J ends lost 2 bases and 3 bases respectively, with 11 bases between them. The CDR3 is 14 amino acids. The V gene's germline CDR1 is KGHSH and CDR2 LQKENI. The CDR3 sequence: CASSPRGSLYEQYF. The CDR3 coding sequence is TGTGCCAGCTCACCAAGAGGTAGTCTCTACGAGCAGTACTTC. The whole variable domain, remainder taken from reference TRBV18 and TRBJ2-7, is NAGVMQNPRHLVRRRGQEARLRCSPMKGHSHVYWYRQLPEEGLKFMVYLQKENIIDESGMPKERFSAEFPKEGPSILRIQQVVRGDSAAYFCASSPRGSLYEQYFGPGTRLTVT.

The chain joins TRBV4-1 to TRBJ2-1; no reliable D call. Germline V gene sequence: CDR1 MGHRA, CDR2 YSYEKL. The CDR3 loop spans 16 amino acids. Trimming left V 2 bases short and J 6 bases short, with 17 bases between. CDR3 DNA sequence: TGCGCCAGCAGCCAACTTGGGAAGGTGGGGTCCAATGAGCAGTTCTTC. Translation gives CASSQLGKVGSNEQFF.

The DNA of the CDR3 is TGTGCCAGCAGTGAGCAGTGGAACTCCTACAATGAGCAGTTCTTC. This gives the protein CASSEQWNSYNEQFF. The chain has TRBV25-1 and TRBJ2-1; D is uncertain. CDR1 is MGHDK, CDR2 SYGVNS, per germline. The CDR3 has 15 amino acids. Trimming removed 3 bases from V and 0 bases from J, with 9 bases in between. Supplemented by reference TRBV25-1 and TRBJ2-1, the full variable domain reads EADIYQTPRYLVIGTGKKITLECSQTMGHDKMYWYQQDPGMELHLIHYSYGVNSTEKGDLSSESTVSRIRTEHFPLTLESARPSHTSQYLCASSEQWNSYNEQFFGPGTRLTVL.

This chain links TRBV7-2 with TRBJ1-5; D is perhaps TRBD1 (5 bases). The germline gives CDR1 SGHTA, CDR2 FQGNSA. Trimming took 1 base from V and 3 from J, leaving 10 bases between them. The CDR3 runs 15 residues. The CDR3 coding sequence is TGTGCCAGCAGCTTAGGGGGCAGGGCCAATCAGCCCCAGCATTTT. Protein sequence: CASSLGGRANQPQHF.